Sequencing of this TCR beta chain was carried out in a study of shared T cell receptors in the human thymus. Profiled with immunoSEQ multiplex PCR; TCRdb holds only in-frame clones, not every one. The data contain under 700,000 clones, approximately 80% of them singletons. The CDR3 covers 17 residues. From germline, CDR1 is LGHNA and CDR2 YSLEER. The germline V and J ends were trimmed by 0 bases and 7 bases, with 18 bases remaining between them. These same data were also listed under a study on human thymus T cells. That paper states: In thymic and blood repertoires alike, V and J usage looked biased.

The receptor comes from a boy in the first two years of life with a congenital heart defect. This rearrangement joins TRBV4-3 to TRBJ2-2, with D possibly being TRBD2 (6 bases). The sequenced sample was thymocytes. The CDR3 sequence is CASSQDVRLGGGGELFF. CDR3 in DNA: TGCGCCAGCAGCCAAGACGTCCGACTAGGAGGTGGCGGGGAGCTGTTTTTT.